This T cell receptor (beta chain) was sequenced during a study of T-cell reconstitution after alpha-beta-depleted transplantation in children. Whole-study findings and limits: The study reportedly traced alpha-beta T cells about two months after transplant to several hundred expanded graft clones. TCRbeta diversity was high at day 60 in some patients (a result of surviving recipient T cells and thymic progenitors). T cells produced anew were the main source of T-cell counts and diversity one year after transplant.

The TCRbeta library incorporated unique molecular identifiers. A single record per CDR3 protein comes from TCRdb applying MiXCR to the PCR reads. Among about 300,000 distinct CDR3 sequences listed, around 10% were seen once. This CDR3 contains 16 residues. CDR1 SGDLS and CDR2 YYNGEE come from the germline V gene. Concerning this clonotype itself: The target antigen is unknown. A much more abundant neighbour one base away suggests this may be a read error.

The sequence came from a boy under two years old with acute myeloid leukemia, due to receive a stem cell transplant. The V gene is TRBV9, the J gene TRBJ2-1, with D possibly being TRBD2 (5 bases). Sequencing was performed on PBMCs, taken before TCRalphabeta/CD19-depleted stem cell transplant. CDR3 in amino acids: CASSPGVTSSYNEQSF. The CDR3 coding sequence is TGTGCCAGCAGCCCCGGGGTGACGAGCTCCTACAATGAGCAGTCCTTC.